These T cell receptor beta chains were read from a single sample in a study of CXCR3-negative and CXCR3-positive naive CD8 T cells. TCRdb derives one entry per CDR3 protein from the 5' RACE reads, leaving out DNA. This sample's clone table lists approximately 83,000 distinct CDR3 sequences. The sequenced material came from naive CXCR3- CD8+ T cells from blood. The receptors were gathered from a human donor in good health. Some clones in this sample may be carry-over from other donors' samples. Each CDR3 is given with its conserved first and last residue.

CASSESGRGQWNYGYTF	TRBV10-2	TRBJ1-2
CASSLTVNTEAFF	TRBV28	TRBJ1-1
CASSPRPKALDEQFF	TRBV3-1	TRBJ2-1
CSVEEDLLYNEQFF	TRBV29-1	TRBJ2-1
CASSHEETQYF	TRBV7-9	TRBJ2-5
CSVLTEGIDQPQHF	TRBV29-1	TRBJ1-5
CASSLGDRQGLGTEAFF	TRBV5-4	TRBJ1-1
CSARDLGGEDTEALF	TRBV20-1	TRBJ1-1
CASSQRVGRRNQPQHF	TRBV28	TRBJ1-5
CASTSFSTNTGELFF	TRBV13	TRBJ2-2
CASGVGGTDTQYF	TRBV6-2/TRBV6-3	TRBJ2-3
CASSLWTGDSYNEQFF	TRBV5-8	TRBJ2-1
CASSPTMISGNTIYF	TRBV7-9	TRBJ1-3
CATSGGREGRWNEQFF	TRBV24-1	TRBJ2-1
CASSYGLAGAQETQYF	TRBV5-1	TRBJ2-5
CASRQMGSYNEQFF	TRBV27	TRBJ2-1
CASSQEGLAEYNEQFF	TRBV5-6	TRBJ2-1